A selection of T cell receptor beta chains follows, all from one sample in a study of blood T cells in healthy people across ages. TCRdb ran MiXCR on the 5' RACE reads and lists one entry per CDR3 protein. Seen here are around 790,000 distinct CDR3 sequences, under 45% observed once, and the top ten hold around 18%. The sample consisted of blood. These TCRs come from a man between 60 and 75 years old in good health. Each CDR3 is given with its conserved first and last residue. The order of the fields is clone size, J gene, V gene, CDR3 protein. Size is stated for part of the rows, as once, few or many counts, or as a class when the clone is expanded.

clone size: -
J gene: TRBJ2-7
V gene: TRBV2
CDR3 protein: CASSESYPYEQYF

clone size: -
J gene: TRBJ2-1
V gene: TRBV27
CDR3 protein: CASSLGSYNERFF

clone size: -
J gene: TRBJ2-3
V gene: TRBV10-3
CDR3 protein: CAIAGQITDTQYF

clone size: many
J gene: TRBJ2-3
V gene: TRBV7-9
CDR3 protein: CASSQSRGGSDTQYF

clone size: -
J gene: TRBJ1-4
V gene: TRBV9
CDR3 protein: CASSGTGASNEKLFF

clone size: -
J gene: TRBJ1-1
V gene: TRBV27
CDR3 protein: CASSSMTGSEAFF

clone size: many
J gene: TRBJ2-5
V gene: TRBV29-1
CDR3 protein: CSVEGQNQETQYF

clone size: -
J gene: TRBJ1-1
V gene: TRBV6-4
CDR3 protein: CASSVREDTEAFF

clone size: -
J gene: TRBJ2-5
V gene: TRBV9
CDR3 protein: CASSVDIQETQYF

clone size: many
J gene: TRBJ1-5
V gene: TRBV6-1
CDR3 protein: CASSEQGANQPQHF

clone size: -
J gene: TRBJ1-1
V gene: TRBV5-5
CDR3 protein: CASSTDPGNMNTEAFF

clone size: -
J gene: TRBJ1-4
V gene: TRBV20-1
CDR3 protein: CSASREVGKLFF

clone size: -
J gene: TRBJ2-3
V gene: TRBV6-1
CDR3 protein: CASTKGTSGTITDTQYF

clone size: -
J gene: TRBJ1-2
V gene: TRBV4-3
CDR3 protein: CASSQDKAGLGYGYTF

clone size: few
J gene: TRBJ2-3
V gene: TRBV25-1
CDR3 protein: CASSPFGDTQYF

clone size: few
J gene: TRBJ2-7
V gene: TRBV20-1
CDR3 protein: CSAFKDRGHYEQYF

clone size: -
J gene: TRBJ2-1
V gene: TRBV29-1
CDR3 protein: CSATTDPLYNEQFF

clone size: few
J gene: TRBJ2-3
V gene: TRBV20-1
CDR3 protein: CSARVGSTDTQYF

clone size: -
J gene: TRBJ1-1
V gene: TRBV5-1
CDR3 protein: CASSWGADTEAFF

clone size: -
J gene: TRBJ1-2
V gene: TRBV20-1
CDR3 protein: CSARKTGLLYGYTF

clone size: -
J gene: TRBJ2-2
V gene: TRBV29-1
CDR3 protein: CSVTNRGTGELFF

clone size: -
J gene: TRBJ2-4
V gene: TRBV6-2/TRBV6-3
CDR3 protein: CASRPLLAKNIQYF

clone size: -
J gene: TRBJ2-5
V gene: TRBV12-3/TRBV12-4
CDR3 protein: CASRQDAQTQYF

clone size: few
J gene: TRBJ1-1
V gene: TRBV7-2
CDR3 protein: CASSLGDRGLIEAFF

clone size: -
J gene: TRBJ1-5
V gene: TRBV9
CDR3 protein: CASSVGGEGNQPQHF

clone size: -
J gene: TRBJ1-5
V gene: TRBV6-2/TRBV6-3
CDR3 protein: CASSYWGNNQPQHF

clone size: -
J gene: TRBJ2-7
V gene: TRBV29-1
CDR3 protein: CSAGGSGEQYF

clone size: few
J gene: TRBJ2-2
V gene: TRBV7-2
CDR3 protein: CASSLGLGQLTGELFF

clone size: -
J gene: TRBJ2-3
V gene: TRBV6-2/TRBV6-3
CDR3 protein: CASSRTGGADTKYF

clone size: few
J gene: TRBJ1-2
V gene: TRBV6-5
CDR3 protein: CASSSRGTGLSGYTF

clone size: -
J gene: TRBJ2-1
V gene: TRBV18
CDR3 protein: CASSRRAGLDNEQFF

clone size: few
J gene: -
V gene: TRBV5-1
CDR3 protein: CASSFSNEQYF

clone size: -
J gene: TRBJ1-1
V gene: TRBV20-1
CDR3 protein: CSARREVYTEAFF

clone size: many
J gene: TRBJ2-7
V gene: TRBV5-1
CDR3 protein: CASSSDRGPYEQYF

clone size: -
J gene: TRBJ2-7
V gene: TRBV7-9
CDR3 protein: CASSTTRQGFIYEQYF

clone size: few
J gene: TRBJ2-7
V gene: TRBV2
CDR3 protein: CASAGGSYEQYF

clone size: -
J gene: TRBJ1-2
V gene: TRBV28
CDR3 protein: CASTTTGGYRHGYTF

clone size: -
J gene: -
V gene: TRBV20-1
CDR3 protein: CSATLGQGAYEQYF

clone size: -
J gene: TRBJ2-1
V gene: TRBV6-5
CDR3 protein: CASRVSTESSYNEQFF

clone size: -
J gene: TRBJ2-1
V gene: TRBV18
CDR3 protein: CASSPSPGLAGGRQFF

clone size: -
J gene: TRBJ1-5
V gene: TRBV19
CDR3 protein: CASSRPYRGSNSNQPQHF

clone size: many
J gene: TRBJ2-3
V gene: TRBV3-1
CDR3 protein: CASSATQGDTQYF

clone size: -
J gene: TRBJ2-2
V gene: TRBV20-1
CDR3 protein: CSATTLLNTGELFF

clone size: many
J gene: TRBJ2-1
V gene: TRBV20-1
CDR3 protein: CSARDVGRGSYNEQFF

clone size: few
J gene: TRBJ2-3
V gene: TRBV20-1
CDR3 protein: CSARDDQRGDTDTQYF

clone size: -
J gene: TRBJ1-6
V gene: TRBV20-1
CDR3 protein: CSASGAVNSPLHF

clone size: -
J gene: TRBJ2-3
V gene: TRBV6-2/TRBV6-3
CDR3 protein: CASSFGTEIIGTDTQYF

clone size: many
J gene: TRBJ2-7
V gene: TRBV9
CDR3 protein: CASSSDYGYEQYF

clone size: few
J gene: TRBJ2-5
V gene: TRBV5-1
CDR3 protein: CASSEPSREGSQQYF

clone size: -
J gene: TRBJ1-1
V gene: TRBV5-1
CDR3 protein: CASSLEPSGTEAFF

clone size: -
J gene: -
V gene: TRBV27
CDR3 protein: CASSLTTGTSGISYEQYF

clone size: few
J gene: TRBJ2-1
V gene: TRBV6-5
CDR3 protein: CASSYSSGYNEQFF

clone size: -
J gene: TRBJ2-3
V gene: TRBV7-2
CDR3 protein: CASSRRLAGDADTQYF